A selection of T cell receptor beta chains follows, all from one sample in a study of molecular identifiers for immune sequencing clone quantification. A single record per CDR3 protein comes from TCRdb applying MiXCR to the PCR reads. The table has over 35,000 distinct CDR3 sequences, 20% to 25% seen once. Sequencing input: naive CD8+ T cells from blood, with Jurkat cell RNA spiked in. The receptors here all came from a human donor in good health. Some libraries in this study had Jurkat cell RNA spiked in. Each CDR3 is given with its conserved first and last residue. A D gene is named only where the DNA matches it firmly. Rows give clone size only sometimes, using once, few, many, or a class for an expanded clone.

>many|TRBD1|TRBJ1-1|TRBV12-3/TRBV12-4
TGTGCCAGCAGTCCGCACTCCAGGGGGCTAAGGGACACTGAAGCTTTCTTT
CASSPHSRGLRDTEAFF
>many|.|TRBJ1-5|TRBV27
TGTGCCAGCAGTCTGCGATATCCCTTGGATCAGCCCCAGCATTTT
CASSLRYPLDQPQHF
>many|.|TRBJ2-2|TRBV7-2
TGTGCCAGCAGCGAATCGGCATGGGGACCAATGGCCGGGGAGCTGTTTTTT
CASSESAWGPMAGELFF
>many|.|TRBJ2-5|TRBV2
TGTGCCAGCAGTGAAGTTCTAGGGGAAAGGAGCAAAGAGACCCAGTACTTC
CASSEVLGERSKETQYF
>.|.|TRBJ1-1|TRBV7-8
TGTGCCAGCAGCTTAATAACCTGGGGGGGCGGGGACGCTGAAGCTTTCTTT
CASSLITWGGGDAEAFF
>once|.|TRBJ2-1|TRBV3-1
TGTGCCAGTAGCCAACTACTAGGGGCTAGTCCTTACAATGAGCAGTTCTTC
CASSQLLGASPYNEQFF
>.|.|TRBJ1-5|TRBV19
TGTGCCAGTAGTCTGGTGGGGGGCGGGAATCAGCCCCAGCATTTT
CASSLVGGGNQPQHF
>.|.|TRBJ2-6|TRBV6-5
TGTGCCAGCAGGTCAGGTTTGTTCCTGACTTTC
CASRSGLFLTF
>many|.|TRBJ2-3|TRBV5-6
TGTGCCAGCAGCTTCAATATTGGGGGAGATTTTACAGATACGCAGTATTTT
CASSFNIGGDFTDTQYF
>many|.|TRBJ2-7|TRBV12-3/TRBV12-4
TGTGCCAGCAGCCCCGCAGGGAACGAGCAGTACTTC
CASSPAGNEQYF
>many|TRBD1|TRBJ1-5|TRBV27
TGTGCCAGCAGTCCCGGGACAGGGGGCGGTCAGCCCCAGCATTTT
CASSPGTGGGQPQHF
>many|TRBD1|TRBJ1-2|TRBV13
TGTGCCAGCAGCTTGGCCGCCGGGACAGATAACTATGGCTACACCTTC
CASSLAAGTDNYGYTF
>many|.|TRBJ2-6|TRBV13
TGTGCCAGCAGCCACAGGACAGTAGTCGTCTCTGGGGCCAACGTCCTGACTTTC
CASSHRTVVVSGANVLTF
>few|.|TRBJ2-7|TRBV12-3/TRBV12-4
TGTGCCAGCAGTTTATGGAACGGAGAGCAGTACTTC
CASSLWNGEQYF
>.|.|TRBJ2-1|TRBV6-5
TGTGCCAGCAGTTATGGGGGTTTGGTAAATGAGCAGTTCTTC
CASSYGGLVNEQFF
>many|TRBD1|TRBJ2-3|TRBV12-3/TRBV12-4
TGTGCCAGCAGGAGGGGACAGGGAGGGTTCACAGATACGCAGTATTTT
CASRRGQGGFTDTQYF
>many|.|TRBJ1-5|TRBV7-6
TGTGCCAGCAGCTTAGACAGGTATCAGCCCCAGCATTTT
CASSLDRYQPQHF
>few|.|TRBJ1-2|TRBV20-1
TGCAGTGCTCGTGACGACTCTGCCGGCCACACCTTC
CSARDDSAGHTF
>many|.|TRBJ1-3|TRBV20-1
TGCAGTGCTATCCCCTTACAAAGCTGGGACACCATATATTTT
CSAIPLQSWDTIYF
>many|TRBD2|TRBJ2-5|TRBV5-1
TGCGCCAGCAGCTGGCGGGCTAGCGGAGTTGAAGAGACCCAGTACTTC
CASSWRASGVEETQYF
>many|TRBD1|TRBJ1-3|TRBV7-9
TGTGCCAGCAGCCCCCGGACAGGGCGTATAGACACCATATATTTT
CASSPRTGRIDTIYF
>.|TRBD1|TRBJ2-7|TRBV28
TGTGCCAGCAGTCCCACCTGGGACAGCTACGAGCAGTACTTC
CASSPTWDSYEQYF
>many|.|TRBJ1-1|TRBV2
TGTGCCAGCAAGGGAGTAGAAGCTTTCTTT
CASKGVEAFF
>many|.|TRBJ2-3|TRBV27
TGTGCCAGCAGCTTCGTCGGATATAGCACAGATACGCAGTATTTT
CASSFVGYSTDTQYF
>few|.|TRBJ2-3|TRBV4-3
TGCGCCAGCAGACCTGCCCTAACTAGCACAGATACGCAGTATTTT
CASRPALTSTDTQYF
>many|.|TRBJ2-5|TRBV13
TGTGCCAGCAGCTTAGGGACGCCTGCTGAGACCCAGTACTTC
CASSLGTPAETQYF
>many|.|TRBJ2-6|TRBV4-3
TGCGCCAGCAGCCCCAATTCTGGAACCCCTGGGGCCAACGTCCTGACTTTC
CASSPNSGTPGANVLTF
>.|TRBD2|TRBJ2-3|TRBV5-3
TGTGCCAGCTGCTTTCAGGGCGGGGGTTCAGATACGCAGTATTTT
CASCFQGGGSDTQYF
>many|.|TRBJ2-3|TRBV4-1
TGCGCCAGCAGCCAAATAGTGCGGGGGCTTGGAGATACGCAGTATTTT
CASSQIVRGLGDTQYF
>.|.|TRBJ2-5|TRBV30
TGTGCCTCGGAACTGGGAGGGGGCATAGCCGGAGAGACCCAGTACTTC
CASELGGGIAGETQYF
>many|.|TRBJ2-3|TRBV15
TGTGCCACCAGCAGAGATCTGGCGTTGGCAGATACGCAGTATTTT
CATSRDLALADTQYF
>many|.|TRBJ1-1|TRBV12-3/TRBV12-4
TGTGCCAGCAGCCCCCGGTGGGGACCGAACACTGAAGCTTTCTTT
CASSPRWGPNTEAFF
>once|.|TRBJ2-5|TRBV12-3/TRBV12-4
TGTGCCAGCAGTTTATCGTCAAACCAAGAGACCCAGTACTTC
CASSLSSNQETQYF
>many|TRBD1|TRBJ2-2|TRBV2
TGTGCTGTGCCGGGGACAGGGCGGATCACCGGGGAGCTGTTTTTT
CAVPGTGRITGELFF
>many|.|TRBJ2-5|TRBV27
TGTGCCAGCACTTTCTACCAAGAGACCCAGTACTTC
CASTFYQETQYF
>many|.|TRBJ1-4|TRBV12-3/TRBV12-4
TGTGCCAGCACCTCCCTGGTAGGGGAAAAACTGTTTTTT
CASTSLVGEKLFF
>many|.|TRBJ2-3|TRBV12-3/TRBV12-4
TGTGCCAGCAGTGGAGCGGGAGATACGCAGTATTTT
CASSGAGDTQYF
>many|.|TRBJ2-7|TRBV5-4
TGTGCCAGCAGCACAGGACTGGGGTCCTACGAGCAGTACTTC
CASSTGLGSYEQYF
>many|.|TRBJ2-7|TRBV6-2/TRBV6-3
TGTGCCAGCAGTCTGACTTCTGAGCAGTACTTC
CASSLTSEQYF
>many|.|TRBJ1-5|TRBV27
TGTGCCAGCAGCGACCACTTAGGGGGAACAGGACGACTCAATCAGCCCCAGCATTTT
CASSDHLGGTGRLNQPQHF
>many|.|TRBJ2-7|TRBV5-4
TGTGCCAGCAGCTTGGCAGGGGCGAGTTTCGAGCAGTACTTC
CASSLAGASFEQYF
>many|.|TRBJ1-1|TRBV29-1
TGCAGCGTTTGGGACTACACTGAAGCTTTCTTT
CSVWDYTEAFF
>many|.|TRBJ1-5|TRBV6-2/TRBV6-3
TGTGCCAGCAATCCTACTCGATCCAATCAGCCCCAGCATTTT
CASNPTRSNQPQHF
>many|.|TRBJ2-7|TRBV20-1
TGCAGTGCCCTCCCCGCGGGCCGAACAACATACGAGCAGTACTTC
CSALPAGRTTYEQYF